Following are 24 T cell receptor beta chains from one sample sequenced in a study of shared clonotypes between healthy human individuals. Sequencing used immunoSEQ multiplex PCR; TCRdb keeps in-frame clones, though not all of them. The sample has 2 million or so clones, 85% to 95% seen once. Sample: naive CD4+ T cells sorted from blood. Subset denoted: CD45RA+ positively selected. All receptors come from a young man in good health.

The rearrangement joins TRBV12-5 to TRBJ2-7; D uncertain. Deletions cut 3 bases from V and 3 bases from J, with 21 bases between. The V gene's germline CDR1 is LGHNT and CDR2 FRNRAP. The length of the CDR3 is 17 residues. The CDR3 spells CASGFVGIPSAHYEQYF. The CDR3, as DNA: TGTGCTAGTGGTTTTGTGGGGATCCCCTCGGCGCACTACGAGCAGTACTTC.

V is TRBV30 and J is TRBJ1-5; TRBD1 is a possible D gene (6 bases). Trimming shortened V by 3 bases and J by 2 bases, and 8 bases separated the two germline ends. This CDR3 spans 13 amino acids. CDR1 and CDR2 from the germline V gene are GTSNPN and SVGIG (reference sequence). The CDR3: CAWRGGRNQPQHF. The CDR3 DNA reads as TGTGCCTGGAGAGGGGGACGCAATCAGCCCCAGCATTTT.

V is TRBV5-1 and J is TRBJ2-3; 14 positions match TRBD2. CDR1 and CDR2 from the germline V gene are SGHRS and YFSETQ. With V trimmed by 0 bases and J by 4 bases, 4 bases remained unmatched. This CDR3 has 17 amino acids. The CDR3 loop reads CASSLVTSGGAADTQYF. As DNA, the CDR3 is TGCGCCAGCAGCTTGGTGACTAGCGGGGGGGCGGCAGATACGCAGTATTTT.

This sequence joins TRBV5-1 and TRBJ2-1, with unresolved D. The CDR3 consists of 15 residues. The V end was cut by 1 base, the J end by 0 bases, with 8 bases between. Per the germline V gene, CDR1 is SGHRS and CDR2 is YFSETQ. DNA of the CDR3: TGCGCCAGCAGCTTGATTGGCGGCTCCTACAATGAGCAGTTCTTC. Residues: CASSLIGGSYNEQFF.

The chain links TRBV6-6 to TRBJ2-5; 8 positions agree with TRBD2. The CDR3 extends over 13 amino acids. Germline assignment: CDR1 MNHNY and CDR2 SVGAGI (reference sequence). The ends lost 4 bases at V and 7 bases at J; junction bases unmatched: 5. CDR3 in DNA: TGTGCCAGCAGTTTGACTAGCGACGCGACCCAGTACTTC. Amino acids: CASSLTSDATQYF.

The chain recombines TRBV20-1 with TRBJ1-2; D might be TRBD1 (6 bases). CDR1 and CDR2 from the germline V gene are DFQATT and SNEGSKA (reference sequence). This CDR3 is built from 11 residues. V was shortened by 6 bases and J by 8 bases, with 13 bases between the two germline ends. The CDR3 DNA is TGCAGTGCCCCCGGGGGGCCGGGCTACACCTTC. Its protein is CSAPGGPGYTF.

The CDR3 loop is CASGLRETQYF. In DNA form, the CDR3 reads TGTGCCAGCGGGTTACGAGAGACCCAGTACTTC. This chain connects TRBV6-5 to TRBJ2-5; D is unresolved. The V end was cut by 8 bases, the J end by 4 bases, with 8 bases between. This CDR3 is built from 11 residues. In germline, CDR1 is MNHEY, CDR2 SVGAGI.

This chain joins TRBV7-9 and TRBJ2-1; 12 bases align to TRBD1. The CDR3 has 15 residues. J lost 5 bases, V lost 3 bases, and 2 bases had no gene match. CDR1 and CDR2 (germline): SEHNR, FQNEAQ (reference sequence). CDR3 amino acids: CASSLGQGAHNEQFF. The CDR3 nucleotides are TGTGCCAGCAGCTTGGGACAGGGGGCCCACAATGAGCAGTTCTTC. The full variable domain, in which reference TRBV7-9 and TRBJ2-1 provide the parts outside the CDR3, is DTGVSQNPRHKITKRGQNVTFRCDPISEHNRLYWYRQTLGQGPEFLTYFQNEAQLEKSRLLSDRFSAERPKGSFSTLEIQRTEQGDSAMYLCASSLGQGAHNEQFFGPGTRLTVL.

The rearrangement joins TRBV18 to TRBJ1-3, with 7 bases that match TRBD1. CDR1 and CDR2 from the germline V gene are KGHSH and LQKENI. This CDR3 comprises 16 residues. J gave up 2 bases and V 6 bases, and 10 bases lay outside the gene matches. The CDR3 DNA reads as TGTGCCAGCTCGCCAACAGGGGCGGCAACTGGAAACACCATATATTTT. Residues: CASSPTGAATGNTIYF.

This chain links TRBV5-1 with TRBJ2-5; 16 bases are shared with TRBD2. CDR3 length: 17 amino acids. From germline, CDR1 is SGHRS and CDR2 YFSETQ. V gave up 4 bases and J gave up 3 bases; unmatched junction bases: 6. For the CDR3, the DNA is TGCGCCAGCAGCCCGGGACTAGCGGGAGGGCTTGAAGAGACCCAGTACTTC. Translated, it gives CASSPGLAGGLEETQYF.

The rearrangement joins TRBV10-3 to TRBJ1-2, with D unresolved. Germline loops: CDR1 ENHRY, CDR2 SYGVKD. Between the trimmed V and J ends, which lost 4 bases and 6 bases, there was a span of 15 bases. The CDR3 is 14 amino acids. The CDR3 is CAISVDIRTDGYTF. DNA of the CDR3: TGTGCCATCAGTGTAGACATTAGGACGGATGGCTACACCTTC.

Regarding this clone: Germline is not matched at one junction end, which may reflect a read error. The chain uses TRBV27 and TRBJ2-7; weak D call: TRBD2 (6 bases). The CDR3 spans 16 residues. The germline CDR1 and CDR2 sequences are MNHEY and SMNVEV (reference sequence). CDR3 sequence reads: CASSNRLVSVSHEQYF. The CDR3 coding sequence is TGTGCCAGCAGTAACAGACTAGTTTCGGTCTCCCACGAGCAGTACTTC.

The V gene is TRBV7-9, the J gene TRBJ2-1, with a weak D call TRBD1 (5 bases). Between the trimmed V and J ends, which lost 5 bases and 5 bases, there was a span of 13 bases. The CDR3 is made up of 14 amino acids. Germline V gene data show CDR1 as SEHNR and CDR2 as FQNEAQ (reference sequence). Here the CDR3 reads CASSLEQVNNEQFF. The CDR3 DNA reads TGTGCCAGCAGCCTTGAACAGGTTAACAATGAGCAGTTCTTC.

The chain employs TRBV15 and TRBJ2-2; weak D call: TRBD2 (6 bases). The V end lost 4 bases, the J end lost 0 bases, and 12 bases lay between the germline ends. Germline-derived CDR1 and CDR2 are LNHNV and YYDKDF (reference sequence). There are 16 residues in the CDR3. This CDR3 reads CATSNQRVANTGELFF. The CDR3 DNA follows: TGTGCCACCAGCAACCAGCGGGTTGCGAACACCGGGGAGCTGTTTTTT.

V is TRBV2 and J is TRBJ2-5; D unclear. Germline V gene sequence: CDR1 SNHLY, CDR2 FYNNEI. Trimming removed 4 bases from V and 5 bases from J, with 11 bases in between. There are 13 residues in the CDR3. The CDR3: CASSARILETQYF. In DNA form, the CDR3 reads TGTGCCAGCAGTGCCCGGATTTTGGAGACCCAGTACTTC.

The V gene is TRBV4-2, the J gene TRBJ2-7, with 10 bases matching TRBD1. The ends lost 0 bases at V and 7 bases at J; junction bases unmatched: 6. The CDR3 has 15 amino acids. The germline V gene encodes CDR1 LGHNA and CDR2 YNFKEQ. The CDR3 loop reads CASSQDLDRGVEQYF. The CDR3 nucleotides read TGTGCCAGCAGCCAAGATCTGGACAGGGGGGTAGAGCAGTACTTC.

The chain carries TRBV2 and TRBJ1-4, with D perhaps TRBD1 (5 bases). Per the germline V gene, CDR1 is SNHLY and CDR2 is FYNNEI. The V gene lost 5 bases and the J gene lost 8 bases, with 15 bases spanning the gap. This CDR3 has 14 amino acids. The CDR3 spells CASSTGTRGEKLFF. Written as DNA, the CDR3 is TGTGCCAGCAGTACCGGGACTCGGGGGGAAAAACTGTTTTTT.

This clone was found once. Within the sample, other DNA sequences also encode this same CDR3. This sequence joins TRBV11-2 and TRBJ1-5, with D perhaps matching TRBD1 (5 bases). Looked up from germline, CDR1 is SGHAT and CDR2 is FQNNGV. V was trimmed by 2 bases and J by 6 bases, leaving 8 bases between them. This CDR3 has 13 amino acids. CDR3 bases: TGTGCCAGCAGCTTATCGGGGGGTCAGCCCCAGCATTTT. It translates to CASSLSGGQPQHF. The complete variable domain, with remaining parts taken from reference TRBV11-2 and TRBJ1-5, reads EAGVAQSPRYKIIEKRQSVAFWCNPISGHATLYWYQQILGQGPKLLIQFQNNGVVDDSQLPKDRFSAERLKGVDSTLKIQPAKLEDSAVYLCASSLSGGQPQHFGDGTRLSIL.

This clone occurred a few times. The chain carries TRBV7-2 and TRBJ2-7; TRBD2 might be the D (6 bases). The CDR3 covers 17 residues. Germline V CDR1 and CDR2: SGHTA, FQGNSA. V gave up 0 bases and J gave up 3 bases, with 18 bases separating them. The CDR3 DNA is TGTGCCAGCAGCTTAGCTTACAGGCAGGGAGGACTCTACGAGCAGTACTTC. Its translation: CASSLAYRQGGLYEQYF.

This clone was recorded once. The rearrangement joins TRBV7-9 to TRBJ1-2; possible D gene TRBD1, 6 bases. The germline CDR1 and CDR2 sequences are SEHNR and FQNEAQ (reference sequence). V shed 3 bases and J shed 4 bases, with 12 bases lying between them. The CDR3 runs to 14 residues. CDR3 loop: CASSFPGASYGYTF. CDR3 in DNA: TGTGCCAGCAGCTTTCCAGGGGCCTCCTATGGCTACACCTTC.

This clone was detected ten times or more. The genes are TRBV29-1 and TRBJ1-2; weak D call: TRBD1 (5 bases). The ends were cut back, 0 bases at V and 3 bases at J, with 11 bases in the middle. Germline V gene data show CDR1 as SQVTM and CDR2 as ANQGSEA. CDR3 length equals 14 residues. CDR3 DNA sequence: TGCAGCGTTGAAGAGACAGTAGGGGACTATGGCTACACCTTC. It yields the protein CSVEETVGDYGYTF.

The table lists this clone with a count of one. The chain uses TRBV15 and TRBJ1-2, with 7 bases matching TRBD1. The CDR3 sequence is 14 residues long. The V and J ends lost 3 bases and 5 bases, in that order; junction bases with no gene match: 6. Germline-derived CDR1 and CDR2 are LNHNV and YYDKDF (reference sequence). CDR3 nucleotide sequence: TGTGCCACCAGCAGTGGGGGGACAGATTATGGCTACACCTTC. It translates to CATSSGGTDYGYTF.

The CDR3 bases are TGTGCCAGCAGTTCAACTTGGGGACAGAACTCCTACGAGCAGTACTTC. Amino acids: CASSSTWGQNSYEQYF. This chain connects TRBV28 to TRBJ2-7; 7 bases fit TRBD1. CDR1 is MDHEN and CDR2 is SYDVKM in the germline V gene. The CDR3 runs to 16 residues. The V segment lost 4 bases and the J segment 0 bases; nucleotides outside the gene matches: 9. The full variable domain, completed using reference TRBV28 and TRBJ2-7, is DVKVTQSSRYLVKRTGEKVFLECVQDMDHENMFWYRQDPGLGLRLIYFSYDVKMKEKGDIPEGYSVSREKKERFSLILESASTNQTSMYLCASSSTWGQNSYEQYFGPGTRLTVT.

The V gene is TRBV11-2, the J gene TRBJ1-6; 7 bases match TRBD1. The J segment lost 7 bases and the V segment lost 0 bases, leaving 3 bases of the junction unmatched. The CDR3 loop spans 15 amino acids. Germline V lookup: CDR1 SGHAT, CDR2 FQNNGV. CDR3 residues: CASSLEGTENSPLHF. The DNA for the CDR3 is TGTGCCAGCAGCTTAGAAGGGACAGAAAATTCACCCCTCCACTTT.